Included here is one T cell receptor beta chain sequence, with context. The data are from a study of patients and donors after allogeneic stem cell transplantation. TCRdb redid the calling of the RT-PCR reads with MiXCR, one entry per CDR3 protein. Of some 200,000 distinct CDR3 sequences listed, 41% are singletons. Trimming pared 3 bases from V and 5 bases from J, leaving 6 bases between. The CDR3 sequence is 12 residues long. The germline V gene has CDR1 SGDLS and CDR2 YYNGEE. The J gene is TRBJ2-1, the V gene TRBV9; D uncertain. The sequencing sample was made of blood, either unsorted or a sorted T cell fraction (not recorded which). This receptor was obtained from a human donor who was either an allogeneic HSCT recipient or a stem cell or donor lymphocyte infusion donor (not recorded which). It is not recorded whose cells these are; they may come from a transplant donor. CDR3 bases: TGTGCCAGCAGCGCTCGACACAATGAGCAGTTCTTC. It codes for CASSARHNEQFF.